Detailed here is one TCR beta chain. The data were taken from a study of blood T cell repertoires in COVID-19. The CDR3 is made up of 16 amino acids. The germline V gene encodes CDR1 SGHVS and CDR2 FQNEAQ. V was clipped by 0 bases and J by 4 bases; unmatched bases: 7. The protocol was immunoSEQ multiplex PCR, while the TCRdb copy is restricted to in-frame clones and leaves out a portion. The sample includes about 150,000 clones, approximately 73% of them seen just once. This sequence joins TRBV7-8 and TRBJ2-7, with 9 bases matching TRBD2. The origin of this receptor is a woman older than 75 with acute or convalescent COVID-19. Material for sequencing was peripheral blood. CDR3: CASSLAGSGSIYEQYF. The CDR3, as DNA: TGTGCCAGCAGCTTAGCGGGTAGCGGGAGCATTTACGAGCAGTACTTC. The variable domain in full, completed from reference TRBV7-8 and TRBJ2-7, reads GAGVSQSPRYKVAKRGQDVALRCDPISGHVSLFWYQQALGQGPEFLTYFQNEAQLDKSGLPSDRFFAERPEGSVSTLKIQRTQQEDSAVYLCASSLAGSGSIYEQYFGPGTRLTVT.